This TCR beta chain derives from a study of blood T cell repertoires in COVID-19. Study-wide background: Samples came from the United States, Italy and Spain, spanning acute and convalescent COVID-19. In each case, the material was cDNA or gDNA derived from T cells, B-cell-depleted T cells, or PBMCs.

Original methodology: Nucleated cell counts were estimated from reference gene primer amplification. Data came from immunoSEQ multiplex PCR; TCRdb stores just in-frame clones and leaves some out. That table gives V, J and clone size, and the DNA gave D and trimming. The sample holds more than 100,000 clones, roughly 91% seen once. The V gene lost 5 bases and the J gene lost 3 bases, with 19 bases spanning the gap. The CDR3 has 15 amino acids. CDR1 is SQVTM and CDR2 is ANQGSEA in the germline V gene. Material: peripheral blood. This sequence originates from a man aged 50-60 years with active or convalescent COVID-19. This chain links TRBV29-1 with TRBJ1-2; D is uncertain. For the CDR3, the DNA is TGCAGCGTTCTCGCCGACTCGGGGTTTTACTATGGCTACACCTTC. It yields the protein CSVLADSGFYYGYTF.